The 28 T cell receptor beta chains in this list originate from one sample, sequenced in a study of blood T cell repertoires in COVID-19. Assay used: immunoSEQ multiplex PCR; TCRdb lists only in-frame clones, some missing. The data show roughly 28,000 clones, with 75% to 90% seen just once and around 48% held by the top ten. Sequencing was carried out using peripheral blood. All receptors come from a human donor with acute or convalescent COVID-19. The donor label of this sample is uncertain.

V and J are TRBV7-9 and TRBJ1-3; the match to TRBD1 covers 7 bases. V was pared by 3 bases and J by 4 bases, with 6 bases of the junction left unmatched. Germline V CDR1 and CDR2: SEHNR, FQNEAQ (reference sequence). This CDR3 is 15 amino acids long. The CDR3 nucleotides read TGTGCCAGCAGCTTGGACACAGGGGCGGGAAACACCATATATTTT. This translates into CASSLDTGAGNTIYF.

The CDR3 is CASSLSGPDTQYF. The CDR3 coding sequence is TGTGCCAGCAGCTTAAGCGGGCCAGATACGCAGTATTTT. This chain joins TRBV7-3 and TRBJ2-3, with D possibly matching TRBD2 (5 bases). V lost 1 base and J 4 bases, leaving 6 bases between the germline ends. CDR3 length: 13 residues. From germline, CDR1 is SGHTA and CDR2 FQGTGA.

The V call is TRBV6-6, the J call TRBJ1-5, with D possibly TRBD1 on 5 matching bases. The CDR3 runs 14 residues. Per germline, CDR1 MNHNY and CDR2 SVGAGI (reference sequence). The germline V and J ends were trimmed by 9 bases and 7 bases, with 19 bases remaining between them. This chain's CDR3 is CASLLGGVDQPQHF. The CDR3 DNA is TGTGCCAGTCTCTTGGGGGGGGTTGACCAGCCCCAGCATTTT.

This chain joins TRBV7-2 and TRBJ2-3, with TRBD1 matching over 7 bases. This CDR3 region has 17 residues. V was clipped by 0 bases and J by 4 bases; unmatched bases: 10. Germline values: CDR1 SGHTA, CDR2 FQGNSA. The chain's CDR3 is CASSLAETGRSSDTQYF. As DNA, the CDR3 is TGTGCCAGCAGCTTAGCGGAGACAGGGCGGTCATCAGATACGCAGTATTTT.

The chain carries TRBV5-8 and TRBJ1-6; no clear D gene. Germline loops: CDR1 SGHTS, CDR2 YDEGEE. The CDR3 consists of 14 residues. The germline V and J ends were trimmed by 1 base and 8 bases, with 10 bases remaining between them. The CDR3 region is CASSLYRADSPLHF. DNA of the CDR3: TGTGCCAGCAGCTTGTACCGCGCTGATTCACCCCTCCACTTT.

The V and J genes are TRBV11-3 and TRBJ2-3; 13 nucleotides align to TRBD2. This CDR3 spans 16 amino acids. The J segment lost 6 bases and the V segment lost 4 bases, leaving 7 bases of the junction unmatched. Germline V gives CDR1 SGHNT, CDR2 YENEEA. The CDR3 sequence is CASSSTSGRASDTQYF. CDR3 DNA: TGTGCCAGCAGCTCCACTAGCGGGAGGGCTTCGGATACGCAGTATTTT.

The chain joins TRBV30 to TRBJ2-1; 14 bases map to TRBD2. This CDR3 is built from 17 residues. The ends lost 4 bases at V and 4 bases at J; junction bases unmatched: 9. Germline CDR1 reads GTSNPN; CDR2 reads SVGIG (reference sequence). The CDR3 sequence: CAWTSGTSGSWYNEQFF. Written as DNA, the CDR3 is TGTGCCTGGACCTCCGGGACTAGCGGGAGCTGGTACAATGAGCAGTTCTTC.

The chain recombines TRBV19 with TRBJ1-1, with D possibly matching TRBD1 (5 bases). V dropped 10 bases and J dropped 9 bases, with 24 bases sitting between them. The CDR3 contains 14 residues. Per germline, CDR1 LNHDA and CDR2 SQIVND (reference sequence). The CDR3 spells CATNRDSWPPKAFF. The CDR3 nucleotides read TGTGCCACGAACCGGGACTCCTGGCCCCCGAAAGCTTTCTTT. The whole variable domain, filled in from reference TRBV19 and TRBJ1-1, reads DGGITQSPKYLFRKEGQNVTLSCEQNLNHDAMYWYRQDPGQGLRLIYYSQIVNDFQKGDIAEGYSVSREKKESFPLTVTSAQKNPTAFYLCATNRDSWPPKAFFGQGTRLTVV.

The chain is built from TRBV30 and TRBJ2-5; D possibly corresponds to TRBD2 (5 bases). The V gene lost 1 base and the J gene lost 0 bases, with 6 bases spanning the gap. The CDR3 sequence is 13 residues long. Looked up from germline, CDR1 is GTSNPN and CDR2 is SVGIG (reference sequence). The CDR3 sequence is CAWSGGYQETQYF. The CDR3 region has the DNA TGTGCCTGGAGTGGAGGGTACCAAGAGACCCAGTACTTC.

This clone was detected only once. The rearrangement uses TRBV19 and TRBJ2-1; perhaps TRBD1 as D (9 bases). Trimming took off 5 bases at V and 9 bases at J, with 23 bases between the two ends. The CDR3 is made up of 16 amino acids. CDR1 and CDR2 (germline): LNHDA, SQIVND (reference sequence). The CDR3 loop reads CASSPLAGQGLIEQFF. In nucleotides, the CDR3 is TGTGCCAGTAGTCCCTTAGCGGGACAGGGTCTCATTGAGCAGTTCTTC.

This chain connects TRBV9 to TRBJ2-1, with a tentative D call TRBD1 (6 bases). Germline V gives CDR1 SGDLS, CDR2 YYNGEE. The length of the CDR3 is 15 residues. V lost 4 bases and J 1 base, leaving 12 bases between the germline ends. The CDR3, as DNA: TGTGCCAGCAGCTTCGGGCAGGGGTCCTACAATGAGCAGTTCTTC. Its translation: CASSFGQGSYNEQFF.

The chain has TRBV6-2 or TRBV6-3 and TRBJ1-1, with 8 nucleotides matching TRBD1. CDR3 length: 15 residues. The V segment lost 6 bases and the J segment 4 bases; nucleotides outside the gene matches: 10. The germline gives CDR1 MNHEY, CDR2 SVGEGT. CDR3 in amino acids: CASSQKAGGPTEAFF. Here the CDR3 DNA reads TGTGCCAGCAGCCAAAAGGCAGGGGGCCCCACTGAAGCTTTCTTT.

The chain couples TRBV4-3 to TRBJ1-1; perhaps TRBD1 as D (6 bases). Trimming took 0 bases from V and 8 from J, leaving 13 bases between them. Per germline, CDR1 LGHNA and CDR2 YSLEER. The CDR3 extends over 14 amino acids. In DNA form, the CDR3 reads TGCGCCAGCAGCCAAGATCTCCGTCAGGGGGAAGCTTTCTTT. Residues: CASSQDLRQGEAFF.

The chain combines TRBV7-2 with TRBJ2-1; the D gene is possibly TRBD2 (6 bases). V lost 4 bases and J lost 9, with 13 bases in between. Germline V gene sequence: CDR1 SGHTA, CDR2 FQGNSA. CDR3 size: 13 residues. The CDR3 coding sequence is TGTGCCAGCAGCTCGGCACTAGCCGGTGAGCAGTTCTTC. Encoded protein: CASSSALAGEQFF.

The chain is built from TRBV5-4 and TRBJ1-6, with D possibly TRBD1 on 5 matching bases. Trimming stripped 4 bases from V and 9 bases from J, with 17 bases between. Germline CDR1 SGHNT, CDR2 YYREEE (reference sequence). This CDR3 has 15 amino acids. The CDR3, as DNA: TGTGCCAGCAGCCATCGGGCAGGGCCTTCTTCACCCCTCCACTTT. Its translation: CASSHRAGPSSPLHF.

This chain uses TRBV18 with TRBJ1-5; TRBD1 is a possible D gene (5 bases). Germline CDR1 and CDR2: KGHSH and LQKENI. V lost 3 bases and J 9 bases, leaving 12 bases between the germline ends. The CDR3 has 13 amino acids. CDR3 protein: CASSPTGQGPQHF. The CDR3 DNA follows: TGTGCCAGCTCACCCACAGGCCAGGGGCCCCAGCATTTT.

The chain couples TRBV5-6 to TRBJ2-5, with 9 positions matching TRBD1. The V segment lost 4 bases and the J segment 5 bases; nucleotides outside the gene matches: 6. Germline V gene lookup returns CDR1 SGHDT and CDR2 YYEEEE. This CDR3 region has 14 residues. CDR3: CASSIQGAEETQYF. In DNA form, the CDR3 reads TGTGCCAGCAGCATACAGGGGGCGGAGGAGACCCAGTACTTC.

The chain links TRBV7-2 to TRBJ2-1; possibly TRBD2 for D (5 bases). V shed 4 bases and J shed 1 base, with 20 bases lying between them. Germline V gene sequence: CDR1 SGHTA, CDR2 FQGNSA. The CDR3 contains 18 residues. CDR3 region: CASSSSGDYNRSYNEQFF. In nucleotides, the CDR3 is TGTGCCAGCAGCTCAAGCGGCGATTACAATAGGTCCTACAATGAGCAGTTCTTC.

The chain is built from TRBV2 and TRBJ1-6, with 10 bases fitting TRBD1. Trimming at V came to 5 bases and at J to 7 bases, leaving 8 bases not matched to a gene. The CDR3 runs 16 residues. CDR1 is SNHLY, CDR2 FYNNEI, per germline. The CDR3: CASSPGTGAGNSPLHF. The CDR3 DNA reads as TGTGCCAGCAGTCCCGGGACAGGGGCAGGGAATTCACCCCTCCACTTT.

The rearrangement uses TRBV7-6 and TRBJ1-1; weak D call: TRBD1 (6 bases). Trimming cost V 2 bases and J 1 base, with 11 bases left between them. The germline gives CDR1 SGHVS, CDR2 FNYEAQ. The CDR3 runs 15 residues. CDR3 sequence: CASSLLGQTNTEAFF. The CDR3 DNA follows: TGTGCCAGCAGCTTACTTGGACAGACGAACACTGAAGCTTTCTTT. Filled out from reference TRBV7-6 and TRBJ1-1, the complete variable domain reads GAGVSQSPRYKVTKRGQDVALRCDPISGHVSLYWYRQALGQGPEFLTYFNYEAQQDKSGLPNDRFSAERPEGSISTLTIQRTEQRDSAMYRCASSLLGQTNTEAFFGQGTRLTVV.

Written as DNA, the CDR3 is TGTGCCAGCAGCGACAGGACAGGGACTATGGGGGAGCAGTACTTC. Translated, it gives CASSDRTGTMGEQYF. The chain recombines TRBV5-6 with TRBJ2-7, with D possibly TRBD1 on 8 matching bases. Trimming stripped 4 bases from V and 7 bases from J, with 21 bases between. Germline V gives CDR1 SGHDT, CDR2 YYEEEE. This CDR3 has 15 amino acids.

This clone appeared a single time. The V call is TRBV5-1, the J call TRBJ2-1; TRBD2 matches at 11 bases. In germline, CDR1 is SGHRS, CDR2 YFSETQ. Trimming took 1 base from V and 0 from J; bases not matched to a gene: 15. The CDR3 totals 21 residues. The CDR3 sequence: CASSLWGTSGRAKSSYNEQFF. DNA for the CDR3: TGCGCCAGCAGCTTGTGGGGCACTAGCGGGAGAGCCAAGAGCTCCTACAATGAGCAGTTCTTC.

The chain recombines TRBV9 with TRBJ2-7; D unresolved. Trimming took 4 bases from V and 6 from J, leaving 11 bases between them. Germline lookup yields CDR1 SGDLS and CDR2 YYNGEE. The CDR3 runs to 12 residues. The CDR3 spells CASSTLLGEQYF. CDR3 DNA sequence: TGTGCCAGCAGCACCCTCCTCGGCGAGCAGTACTTC.

V gene TRBV5-1 combines with J gene TRBJ2-6, with TRBD2 identical over 8 bases. The germline gives CDR1 SGHRS, CDR2 YFSETQ. The CDR3 sequence is 17 residues long. The J segment lost 4 bases and the V segment lost 0 bases, leaving 6 bases of the junction unmatched. The CDR3 region has the DNA TGCGCCAGCAGCTTGGGACTAGCGCGGGCCGGGGCCAACGTCCTGACTTTC. Amino acid sequence: CASSLGLARAGANVLTF.

This clone appeared once. The V and J genes are TRBV2 and TRBJ2-5; D possibly corresponds to TRBD2 (7 bases). Germline V gives CDR1 SNHLY, CDR2 FYNNEI. The length of the CDR3 is 14 residues. V was pared by 4 bases and J by 7 bases, with 16 bases between. CDR3 nucleotides: TGTGCCAGCAGTGTTGGGGGGGCCGGGGGGACCCAGTACTTC. Translating gives CASSVGGAGGTQYF. The whole variable domain, remainder taken from reference TRBV2 and TRBJ2-5, is EPEVTQTPSHQVTQMGQEVILRCVPISNHLYFYWYRQILGQKVEFLVSFYNNEISEKSEIFDDQFSVERPDGSNFTLKIRSTKLEDSAMYFCASSVGGAGGTQYFGPGTRLLVL.

This chain uses TRBV6-5 with TRBJ2-7, with 8 bases identical to TRBD1. Germline CDR1 reads MNHEY; CDR2 reads SVGAGI. The CDR3 has 16 residues. With V trimmed by 2 bases and J by 0 bases, 6 bases remained unmatched. The CDR3 DNA reads TGTGCCAGCAGTTACCCTACAGGGGGGTCCTCCTACGAGCAGTACTTC. Translation gives CASSYPTGGSSYEQYF.

The chain links TRBV19 to TRBJ1-1; D is unresolved. Between the trimmed V and J ends, which lost 5 bases and 2 bases, there was a span of 6 bases. This CDR3 contains 12 residues. The germline gives CDR1 LNHDA, CDR2 SQIVND (reference sequence). CDR3 sequence: CASSVLNTEAFF. For the CDR3, the DNA is TGTGCCAGTAGTGTTCTCAACACTGAAGCTTTCTTT.

The V and J genes are TRBV18 and TRBJ1-6, with 9 bases lining up with TRBD1. Germline lookup yields CDR1 KGHSH and CDR2 LQKENI. After removal of 8 bases from V and 9 bases from J, the junction contained 11 bases not matched to a gene. CDR3 length: 15 amino acids. The CDR3 DNA is TGTGCCAGCCCCCCTCAAACAGGGGGCAGTTCACCCCTCCACTTT. Protein product: CASPPQTGGSSPLHF.